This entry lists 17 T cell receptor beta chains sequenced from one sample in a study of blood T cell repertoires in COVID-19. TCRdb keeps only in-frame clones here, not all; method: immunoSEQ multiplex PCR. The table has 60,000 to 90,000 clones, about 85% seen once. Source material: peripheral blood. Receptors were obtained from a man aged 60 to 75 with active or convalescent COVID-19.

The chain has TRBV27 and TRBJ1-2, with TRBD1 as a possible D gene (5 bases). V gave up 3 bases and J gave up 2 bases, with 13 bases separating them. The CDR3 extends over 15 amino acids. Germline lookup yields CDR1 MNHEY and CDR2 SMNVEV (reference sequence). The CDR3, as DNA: TGTGCCAGCAGTTTCTCCAGGGATCCAAACTATGGCTACACCTTC. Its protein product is CASSFSRDPNYGYTF.

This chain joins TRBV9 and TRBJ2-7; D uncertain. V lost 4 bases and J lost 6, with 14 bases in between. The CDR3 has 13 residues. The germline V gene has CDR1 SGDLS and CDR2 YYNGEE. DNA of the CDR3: TGTGCCAGCAGCACAATTCAAGCGTCCGAGCAGTACTTC. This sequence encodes CASSTIQASEQYF.

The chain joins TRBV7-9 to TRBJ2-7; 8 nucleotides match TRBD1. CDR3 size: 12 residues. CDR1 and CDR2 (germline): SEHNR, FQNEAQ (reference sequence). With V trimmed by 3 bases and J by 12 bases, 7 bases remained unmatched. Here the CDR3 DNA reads TGTGCCAGCAGCTTCGGACAGGGCGGGCTGTACTTC. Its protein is CASSFGQGGLYF.

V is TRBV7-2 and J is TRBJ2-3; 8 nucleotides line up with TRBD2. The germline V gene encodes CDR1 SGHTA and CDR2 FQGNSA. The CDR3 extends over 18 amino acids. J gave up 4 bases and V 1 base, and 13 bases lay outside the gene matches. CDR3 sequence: CASSLEGNRGGSSDTQYF. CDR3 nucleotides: TGTGCCAGCAGCTTAGAGGGTAACCGCGGGGGGAGTTCAGATACGCAGTATTTT.

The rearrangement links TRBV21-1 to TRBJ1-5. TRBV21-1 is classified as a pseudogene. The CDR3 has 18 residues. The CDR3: CASSKLTRASMSNQPQHF. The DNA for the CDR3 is TGTGCCAGCAGCAAACTAACGAGGGCCTCTATGAGCAATCAGCCCCAGCATTTT.

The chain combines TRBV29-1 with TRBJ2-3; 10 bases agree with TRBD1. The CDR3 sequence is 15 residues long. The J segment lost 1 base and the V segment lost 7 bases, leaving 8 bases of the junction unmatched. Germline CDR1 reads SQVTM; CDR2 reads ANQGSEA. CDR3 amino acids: CSAAKGTGGTDTQYF. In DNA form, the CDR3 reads TGCAGCGCCGCGAAGGGGACAGGGGGCACAGATACGCAGTATTTT.

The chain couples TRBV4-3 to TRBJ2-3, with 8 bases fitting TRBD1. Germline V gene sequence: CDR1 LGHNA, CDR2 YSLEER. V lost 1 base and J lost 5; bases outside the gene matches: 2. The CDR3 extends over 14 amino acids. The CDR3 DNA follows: TGCGCCAGCAGCCAAGGACAGGGGATAGATACGCAGTATTTT. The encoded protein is CASSQGQGIDTQYF.

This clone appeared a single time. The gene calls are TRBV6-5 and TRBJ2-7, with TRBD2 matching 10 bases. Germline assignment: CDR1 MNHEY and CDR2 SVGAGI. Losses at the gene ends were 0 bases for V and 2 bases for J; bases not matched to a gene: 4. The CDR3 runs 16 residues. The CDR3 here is CASSYSERGGAYEQYF. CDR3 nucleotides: TGTGCCAGCAGTTACTCGGAGCGGGGGGGAGCCTACGAGCAGTACTTC.

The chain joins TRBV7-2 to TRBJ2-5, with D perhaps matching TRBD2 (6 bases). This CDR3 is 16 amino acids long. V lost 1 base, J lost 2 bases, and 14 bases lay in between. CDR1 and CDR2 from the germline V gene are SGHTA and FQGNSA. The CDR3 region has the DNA TGTGCCAGCAGCTTAGATTTCTCAGGGAGGCAAGAGACCCAGTACTTC. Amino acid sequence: CASSLDFSGRQETQYF. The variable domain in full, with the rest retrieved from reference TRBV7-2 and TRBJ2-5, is GAGVSQSPSNKVTEKGKDVELRCDPISGHTALYWYRQSLGQGLEFLIYFQGNSAPDKSGLPSDRFSAERTGGSVSTLTIQRTQQEDSAVYLCASSLDFSGRQETQYFGPGTRLLVL.

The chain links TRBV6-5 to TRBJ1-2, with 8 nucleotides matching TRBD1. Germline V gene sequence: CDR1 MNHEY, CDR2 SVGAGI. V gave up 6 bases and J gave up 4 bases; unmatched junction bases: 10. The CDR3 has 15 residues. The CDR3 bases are TGTGCCAGCAGATACCGGGACAGGATTTCCTATGGCTACACCTTC. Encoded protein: CASRYRDRISYGYTF.

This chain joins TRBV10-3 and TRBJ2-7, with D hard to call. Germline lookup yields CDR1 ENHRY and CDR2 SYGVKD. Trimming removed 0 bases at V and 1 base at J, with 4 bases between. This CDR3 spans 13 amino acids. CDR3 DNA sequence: TGTGCCATCAGTGAGTCTCATTCCTACGAGCAGTACTTC. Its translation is CAISESHSYEQYF.

The CDR3 protein is CASSLEQTDQPQHF. CDR3 in DNA: TGTGCCAGCAGCTTAGAACAGACAGATCAGCCCCAGCATTTT. The rearrangement links TRBV7-2 to TRBJ1-5, with D possibly TRBD1 on 5 matching bases. Trimming removed 1 base from V and 5 bases from J, with 9 bases in between. In germline, CDR1 is SGHTA, CDR2 FQGNSA. The CDR3 contains 14 residues.

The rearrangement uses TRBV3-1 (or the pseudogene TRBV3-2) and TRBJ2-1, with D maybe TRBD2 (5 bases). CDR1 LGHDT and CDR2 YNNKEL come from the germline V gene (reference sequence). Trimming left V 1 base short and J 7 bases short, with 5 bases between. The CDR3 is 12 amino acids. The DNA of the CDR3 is TGTGCCAGCAGCCAAGGAGGGAATGAGCAGTTCTTC. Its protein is CASSQGGNEQFF.

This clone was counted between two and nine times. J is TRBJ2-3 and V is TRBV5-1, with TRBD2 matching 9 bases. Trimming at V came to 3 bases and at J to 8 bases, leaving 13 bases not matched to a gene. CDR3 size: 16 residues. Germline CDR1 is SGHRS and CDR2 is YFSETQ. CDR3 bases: TGCGCCAGCAGCTCGATTGCTAGCGGGGCCAGCGGTACGCAGTATTTT. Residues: CASSSIASGASGTQYF.

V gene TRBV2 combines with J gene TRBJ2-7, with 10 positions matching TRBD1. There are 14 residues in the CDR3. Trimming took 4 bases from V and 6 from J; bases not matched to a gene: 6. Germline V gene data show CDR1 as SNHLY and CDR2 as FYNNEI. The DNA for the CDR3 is TGTGCCAGCAGTGTCTCCGGGACAGGGGTCGAGCAGTACTTC. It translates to CASSVSGTGVEQYF.

The CDR3 protein is CASSLVGLAGYEQYF. DNA of the CDR3: TGTGCCAGCAGCTTGGTAGGACTGGCGGGCTACGAGCAGTACTTC. The V gene is TRBV5-8, the J gene TRBJ2-7; possible D gene TRBD2, 5 bases. The CDR3 sequence is 15 residues long. Germline V gene sequence: CDR1 SGHTS, CDR2 YDEGEE. Trimming left V 0 bases short and J 3 bases short, with 13 bases between.

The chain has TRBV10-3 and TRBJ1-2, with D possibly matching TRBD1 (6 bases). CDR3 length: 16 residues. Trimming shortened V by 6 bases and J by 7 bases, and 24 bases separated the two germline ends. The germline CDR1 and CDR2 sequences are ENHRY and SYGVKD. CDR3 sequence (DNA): TGTGCCATCAGCGGACAGCAATCCGCCTTGCGCCGTGGCTACACCTTC. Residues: CAISGQQSALRRGYTF.